The 3 T cell receptor beta chains below come from one sample, sequenced in a study of blood T cell repertoires in COVID-19. TCRdb's table, derived via immunoSEQ multiplex PCR, lists solely in-frame clones and lacks some. The sample has about 220,000 clones, approximately 90% seen once. Material: PBMCs or T cells enriched from blood (not recorded which). These receptors all stem from a woman aged 25 to 45 with acute COVID-19.

The chain recombines TRBV4-1 with TRBJ1-1; D not resolved. The CDR3 has 16 residues. Germline CDR1 and CDR2: MGHRA and YSYEKL. The V gene lost 0 bases and the J gene lost 1 base, with 12 bases spanning the gap. CDR3 coding DNA: TGCGCCAGCAGCCAAGAAGATGATGCAGGGAACACTGAAGCTTTCTTT. Translating gives CASSQEDDAGNTEAFF.

V usage is TRBV5-4 and J usage is TRBJ2-5, with 12 bases identical to TRBD2. CDR1 and CDR2 (germline): SGHNT, YYREEE (reference sequence). The ends lost 0 bases at V and 2 bases at J; junction bases unmatched: 8. CDR3 length: 18 residues. The CDR3 DNA reads as TGTGCCAGCAGCTTGGGGCCCTCGACTAGCGGGGGTCAAGAGACCCAGTACTTC. Translating it yields CASSLGPSTSGGQETQYF.

This chain connects TRBV2 to TRBJ1-1; D perhaps matches TRBD1 (5 bases). The length of the CDR3 is 12 residues. Germline V gene data show CDR1 as SNHLY and CDR2 as FYNNEI. The germline V and J ends were trimmed by 7 bases and 6 bases, with 12 bases remaining between them. CDR3 coding DNA: TGTGCCAGCATTGGCAGGGCCGCTGAAGCTTTCTTT. This translates into CASIGRAAEAFF.